This T cell receptor beta chain originates from a study of cytomegalovirus exposure and HLA in healthy donors. Use of 60 Vbeta and 13 Jbeta primers characterized the PCR. Sequenced by immunoSEQ multiplex PCR; TCRdb stores in-frame clones only, minus some. The sample includes 150,000 to 200,000 clones, 70% to 80% of them seen just once. As for this clone: Its antigen is unknown.

Notes on the study in general: In presence/absence analyses, roughly uniform sequencing depth across donors was assumed.

Sequencing used PBMCs. This clonotype was sampled from a woman in her forties or fifties in good health and CMV-seronegative.

CDR3 sequence: CASSKASAGGRTGELFF. CDR3 nucleotides: TGTGCCAGCAGCAAAGCTTCGGCGGGGGGGCGCACCGGGGAGCTGTTTTTT. J is TRBJ2-2 and V is TRBV21-1; the table names TRBD2, a call not compared with the DNA. TRBV21-1 is deemed a pseudogene. The CDR3 has 17 amino acids.